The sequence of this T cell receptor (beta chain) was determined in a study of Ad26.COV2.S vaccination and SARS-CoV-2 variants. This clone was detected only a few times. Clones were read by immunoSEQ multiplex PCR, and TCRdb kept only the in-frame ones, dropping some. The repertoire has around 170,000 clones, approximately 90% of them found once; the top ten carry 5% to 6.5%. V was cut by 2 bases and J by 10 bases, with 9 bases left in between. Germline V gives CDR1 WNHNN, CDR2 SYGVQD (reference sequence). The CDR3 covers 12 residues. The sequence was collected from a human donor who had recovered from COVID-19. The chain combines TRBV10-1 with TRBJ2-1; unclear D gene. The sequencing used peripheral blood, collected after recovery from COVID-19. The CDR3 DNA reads TGCGCCAGCAGTGAGGGTTTTAGCGAGCAGTTCTTC. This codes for CASSEGFSEQFF.